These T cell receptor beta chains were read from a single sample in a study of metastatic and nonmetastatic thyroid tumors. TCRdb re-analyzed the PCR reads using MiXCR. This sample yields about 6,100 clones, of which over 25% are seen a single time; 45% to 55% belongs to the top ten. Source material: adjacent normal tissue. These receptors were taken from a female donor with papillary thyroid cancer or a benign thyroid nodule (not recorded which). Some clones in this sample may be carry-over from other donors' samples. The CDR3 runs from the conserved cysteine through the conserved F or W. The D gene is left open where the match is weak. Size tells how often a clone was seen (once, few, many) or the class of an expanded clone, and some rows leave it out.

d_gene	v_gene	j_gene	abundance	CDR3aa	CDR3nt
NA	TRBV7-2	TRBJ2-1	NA	CASSLWAGNEQFF	TGTGCCAGCAGCTTATGGGCAGGCAATGAGCAGTTCTTC
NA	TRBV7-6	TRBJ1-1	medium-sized	CASSSQVNTEAFF	TGTGCCAGCAGCTCCCAGGTTAACACTGAAGCTTTCTTT
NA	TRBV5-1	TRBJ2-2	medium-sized	CASNPESFGELFF	TGCGCCAGCAACCCTGAATCTTTTGGGGAGCTGTTTTTT
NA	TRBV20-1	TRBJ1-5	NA	CSARASSGPRGNQPQHF	TGCAGTGCTAGGGCATCATCGGGACCTAGAGGCAATCAGCCCCAGCATTTT
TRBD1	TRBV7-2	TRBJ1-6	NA	CASSPRDRDNSPLHF	TGTGCCAGCAGCCCACGGGACAGGGATAATTCACCCCTCCACTTT
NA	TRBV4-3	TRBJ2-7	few	CASGKLDEQYF	TGCGCCAGCGGGAAACTCGACGAGCAGTACTTC
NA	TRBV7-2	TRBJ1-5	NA	CASSLPRPGSPQHF	TGTGCCAGCAGCCTGCCCCGTCCCGGATCGCCCCAGCATTTT
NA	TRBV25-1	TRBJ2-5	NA	CASGQETQYF	TGTGCCAGCGGACAAGAGACCCAGTACTTC
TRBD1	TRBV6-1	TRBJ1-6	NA	CASSQLQGGGSPLHF	TGTGCCAGCAGCCAACTGCAGGGAGGGGGCTCACCCCTCCACTTT
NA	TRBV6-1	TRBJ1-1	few	CASSEGEATEAFF	TGTGCCAGCAGTGAAGGGGAGGCCACTGAAGCTTTCTTT
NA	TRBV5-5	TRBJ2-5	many	CASSLVGGGTGETQYF	TGTGCCAGCAGCTTGGTAGGGGGGGGGACCGGAGAGACCCAGTACTTC
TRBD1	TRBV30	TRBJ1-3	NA	CAWWALGRGQGNTIYF	TGTGCCTGGTGGGCCCTTGGAAGGGGGCAAGGAAACACCATATATTTT
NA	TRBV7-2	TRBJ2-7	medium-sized	CASSSNPLYEQYF	TGTGCCAGCAGCTCCAACCCCCTGTACGAGCAGTACTTC
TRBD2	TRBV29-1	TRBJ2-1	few	CSVVTSGHEQFF	TGCAGCGTTGTAACTAGCGGACATGAGCAGTTCTTC
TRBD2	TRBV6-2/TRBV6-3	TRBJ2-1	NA	CASRIAGGNNEQFF	TGTGCCAGCAGAATAGCGGGAGGGAACAATGAGCAGTTCTTC
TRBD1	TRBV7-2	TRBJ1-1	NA	CASSWGQRNTESFF	TGTGCCAGCAGCTGGGGACAGAGGAACACTGAATCTTTCTTT
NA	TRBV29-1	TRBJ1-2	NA	CSVETANYGYTF	TGCAGCGTTGAAACAGCTAACTATGGCTACACCTTC
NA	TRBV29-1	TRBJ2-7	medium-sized	CSVLGGPAVDEQYF	TGCAGCGTCCTAGGGGGGCCCGCTGTAGACGAGCAGTACTTC
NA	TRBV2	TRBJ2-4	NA	CASRRGPEDIQYF	TGTGCCAGCAGGAGGGGCCCGGAGGACATTCAGTACTTC
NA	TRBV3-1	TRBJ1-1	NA	CASSQGRGTEAFF	TGTGCCAGCAGCCAAGGCCGCGGCACTGAAGCTTTCTTT
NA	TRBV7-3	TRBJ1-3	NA	CASSLNGGFGNTIYF	TGTGCCAGCAGCTTAAACGGGGGCTTTGGAAACACCATATATTTT
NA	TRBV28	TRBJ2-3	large	CASSLIAGTDTQYF	TGTGCCAGCAGTTTAATCGCCGGCACAGATACGCAGTATTTT
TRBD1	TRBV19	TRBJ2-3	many	CASSSDRGSTDMQYF	TGTGCCAGTAGCTCAGACAGGGGGTCCACAGATATGCAGTATTTT
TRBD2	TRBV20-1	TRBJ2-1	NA	CSGWTSGGDEQFF	TGCAGTGGATGGACTAGCGGGGGGGATGAGCAGTTCTTC
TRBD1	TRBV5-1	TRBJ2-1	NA	CASSLEQGARSNEQFF	TGCGCCAGCAGCTTGGAACAGGGGGCTAGGTCGAATGAGCAGTTCTTC
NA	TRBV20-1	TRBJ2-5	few	CSASPLDSVQETQYF	TGCAGTGCTAGTCCCCTGGACAGTGTCCAAGAGACCCAGTACTTC
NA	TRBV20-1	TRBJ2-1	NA	CSARGPVLVSYNEQFF	TGCAGTGCTAGGGGCCCGGTACTCGTGTCTTACAATGAGCAGTTCTTC
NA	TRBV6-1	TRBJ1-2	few	CASWFGYGYTF	TGTGCCAGCTGGTTTGGATATGGCTACACCTTC
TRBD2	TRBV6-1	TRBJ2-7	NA	CASTHDSGRAFSEQYF	TGCGCCAGCACCCACGATAGCGGGAGGGCCTTTAGCGAGCAGTACTTC
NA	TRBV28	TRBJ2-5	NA	CASSLYSGSQTQYF	TGTGCCAGCAGTTTATATTCAGGGTCGCAGACCCAGTACTTC
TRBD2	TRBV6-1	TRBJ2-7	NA	CASSRRTSGGYEQYF	TGTGCCAGCAGCCGTCGGACTAGCGGGGGCTACGAGCAGTACTTC
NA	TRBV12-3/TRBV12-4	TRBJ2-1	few	CASSSSRDGSYNEQFF	TGTGCCAGCAGTTCCTCCCGGGACGGATCCTACAATGAGCAGTTCTTC
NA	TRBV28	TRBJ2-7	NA	CASSLSLSSAGQYF	TGTGCCAGCAGTTTATCACTTAGTAGCGCGGGGCAGTACTTC
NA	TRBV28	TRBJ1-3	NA	CASASPGGSSGNTIYF	TGTGCCAGCGCCTCGCCCGGGGGTAGCTCTGGAAACACCATATATTTT
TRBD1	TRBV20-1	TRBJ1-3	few	CSALGQGVGNTIYF	TGCAGTGCCTTAGGACAGGGGGTCGGAAACACCATATATTTT
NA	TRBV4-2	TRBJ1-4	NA	CASSQDDRGAGKLFF	TGTGCCAGCAGCCAAGATGACCGGGGGGCGGGAAAACTGTTTTTT
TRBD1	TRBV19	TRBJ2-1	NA	CASSLQGATNEQFF	TGTGCCAGTAGTCTGCAGGGGGCGACGAATGAGCAGTTCTTC
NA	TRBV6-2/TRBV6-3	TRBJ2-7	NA	CASRAEDILTDSYEQYF	TGTGCCAGCAGGGCCGAGGATATTCTGACAGACTCCTACGAGCAGTACTTC
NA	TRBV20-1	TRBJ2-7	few	CSAWDVYSYEQYF	TGCAGTGCGTGGGACGTCTACTCCTACGAGCAGTACTTC
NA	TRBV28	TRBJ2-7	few	CASTSMGETSRYEQYF	TGTGCCAGCACTTCTATGGGGGAGACTAGTAGGTACGAGCAGTACTTC
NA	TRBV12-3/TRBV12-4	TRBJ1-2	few	CASSARGGGYGYTF	TGTGCCAGCAGTGCACGAGGCGGGGGCTATGGCTACACCTTC
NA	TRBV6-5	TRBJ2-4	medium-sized	CASSYTTMGIQYF	TGTGCCAGCAGTTACACGACAATGGGCATTCAGTACTTC
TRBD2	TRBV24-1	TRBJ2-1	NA	CATSLGLAPSYNEQFF	TGTGCCACCAGTCTGGGACTAGCCCCCTCCTACAATGAGCAGTTCTTC
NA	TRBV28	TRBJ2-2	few	CASSATSTGELFF	TGTGCCAGCAGTGCAACTAGCACCGGGGAGCTGTTTTTT